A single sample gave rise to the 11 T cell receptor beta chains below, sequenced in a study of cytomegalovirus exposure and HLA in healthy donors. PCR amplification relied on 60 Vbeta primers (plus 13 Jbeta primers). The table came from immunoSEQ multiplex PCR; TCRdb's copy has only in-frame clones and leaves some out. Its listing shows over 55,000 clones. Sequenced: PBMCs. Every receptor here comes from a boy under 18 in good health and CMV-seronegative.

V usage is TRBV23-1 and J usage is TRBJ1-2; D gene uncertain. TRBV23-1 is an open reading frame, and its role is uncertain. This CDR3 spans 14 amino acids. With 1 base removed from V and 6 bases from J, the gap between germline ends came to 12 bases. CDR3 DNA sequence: TGCGCCAGCAGTCAATTGAGAGGGCAACATGGCTACACCTTC. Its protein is CASSQLRGQHGYTF.

CDR3 amino acids: CASSLATGQGLNSPLHF. DNA for the CDR3: TGTGCCAGCAGCTTAGCAACGGGACAGGGACTAAATTCACCCCTCCACTTT. V is TRBV7-8 and J is TRBJ1-6; 9 nucleotides agree with TRBD1. The trim removed 0 bases at V and 7 bases at J, leaving 7 bases unmatched. CDR1 is SGHVS, CDR2 FQNEAQ, per germline. The CDR3 spans 17 residues.

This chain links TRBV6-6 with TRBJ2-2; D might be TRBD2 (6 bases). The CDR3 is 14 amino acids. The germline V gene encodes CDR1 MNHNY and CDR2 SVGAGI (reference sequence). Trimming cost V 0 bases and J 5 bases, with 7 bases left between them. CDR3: CASSYSRGTGELFF. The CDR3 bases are TGTGCCAGCAGTTACTCGCGGGGTACCGGGGAGCTGTTTTTT.

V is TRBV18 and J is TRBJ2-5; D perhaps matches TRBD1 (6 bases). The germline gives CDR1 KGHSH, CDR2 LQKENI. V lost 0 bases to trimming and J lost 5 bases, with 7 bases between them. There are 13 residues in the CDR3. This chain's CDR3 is CASSPPRGETQYF. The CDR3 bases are TGTGCCAGCTCACCACCGAGGGGGGAGACCCAGTACTTC.

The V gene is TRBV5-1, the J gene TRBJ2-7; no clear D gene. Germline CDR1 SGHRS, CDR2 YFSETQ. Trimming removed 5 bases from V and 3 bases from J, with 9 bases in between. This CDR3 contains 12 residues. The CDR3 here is CASSSPGYEQYF. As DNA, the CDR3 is TGCGCCAGCAGTTCCCCCGGCTACGAGCAGTACTTC.

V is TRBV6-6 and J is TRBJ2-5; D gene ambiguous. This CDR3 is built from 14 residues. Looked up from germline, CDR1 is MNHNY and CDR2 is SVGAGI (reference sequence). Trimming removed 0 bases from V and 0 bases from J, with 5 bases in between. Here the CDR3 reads CASSYSTNQETQYF. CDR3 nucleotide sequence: TGTGCCAGCAGTTACTCGACAAACCAAGAGACCCAGTACTTC.

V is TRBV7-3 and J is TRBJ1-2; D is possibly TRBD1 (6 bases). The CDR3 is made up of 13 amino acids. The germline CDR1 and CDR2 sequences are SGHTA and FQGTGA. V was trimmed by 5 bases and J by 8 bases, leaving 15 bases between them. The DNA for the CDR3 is TGTGCCAGCAGCATCTCGACAGGCAAGGGCTACACCTTC. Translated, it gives CASSISTGKGYTF.

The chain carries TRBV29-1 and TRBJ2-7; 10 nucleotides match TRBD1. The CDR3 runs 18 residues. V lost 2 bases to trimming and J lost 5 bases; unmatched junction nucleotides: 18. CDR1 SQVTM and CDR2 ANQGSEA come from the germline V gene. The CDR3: CSVERGGRPGQGRNEQYF. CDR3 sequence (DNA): TGCAGCGTTGAAAGGGGGGGACGGCCGGGACAGGGGAGGAACGAGCAGTACTTC.

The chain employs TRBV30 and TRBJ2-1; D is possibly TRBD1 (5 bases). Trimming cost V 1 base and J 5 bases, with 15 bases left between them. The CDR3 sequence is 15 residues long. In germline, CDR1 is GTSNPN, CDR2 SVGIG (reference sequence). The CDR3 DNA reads TGTGCCTGGAGTGAAGATCCAGGGATAGACAATGAGCAGTTCTTC. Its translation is CAWSEDPGIDNEQFF.

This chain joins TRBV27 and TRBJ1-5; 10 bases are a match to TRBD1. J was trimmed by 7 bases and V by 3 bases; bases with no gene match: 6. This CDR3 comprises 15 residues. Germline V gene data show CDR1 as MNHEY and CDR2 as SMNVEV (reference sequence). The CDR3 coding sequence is TGTGCCAGCAGTTTTAAGGGGACAGGGGACCAGCCCCAGCATTTT. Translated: CASSFKGTGDQPQHF.

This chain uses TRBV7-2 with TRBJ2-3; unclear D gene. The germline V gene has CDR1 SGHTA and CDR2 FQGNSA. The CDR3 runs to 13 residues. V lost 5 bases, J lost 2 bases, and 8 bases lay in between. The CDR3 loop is CASSRRYTDTQYF. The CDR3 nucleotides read TGTGCCAGCAGCCGGAGATACACAGATACGCAGTATTTT.